The next 12 T cell receptor beta chains were all read from a single sample in a study of CD8 T cells in Susac syndrome. Random hexamers served to reverse transcribe roughly 0.45 to 1 ug RNA. TCRdb analysed the immunoSEQ multiplex PCR reads with MiXCR anew, one entry per CDR3 protein. The sample comprises about 300,000 distinct CDR3 sequences, approximately 85% of which are singletons, and 0.21% rests with the top ten. The sample consisted of CD8+ T cells from PBMCs. The origin of the receptors is a human donor with multiple sclerosis.

The J gene is TRBJ2-1, the V gene TRBV15; maybe TRBD2 (5 bases). From germline, CDR1 is LNHNV and CDR2 YYDKDF (reference sequence). V was clipped by 1 base and J by 2 bases, with 15 bases between them. The CDR3 runs to 17 residues. In DNA, the CDR3 is TGTGCCACCAGCAGAGGGGGTGTGGCGGGCCCCTACAATGAGCAGTTCTTC. Its protein is CATSRGGVAGPYNEQFF. Together with reference TRBV15 and TRBJ2-1, the CDR3 gives the full variable domain: DAMVIQNPRYQVTQFGKPVTLSCSQTLNHNVMYWYQQKSSQAPKLLFHYYDKDFNNEADTPDNFQSRRPNTSFCFLDIRSPGLGDTAMYLCATSRGGVAGPYNEQFFGPGTRLTVL.

The chain carries TRBV20-1 and TRBJ2-3; TRBD1 aligns across 9 bases. Trimming took 0 bases from V and 2 from J; bases not matched to a gene: 3. There are 15 residues in the CDR3. Looked up from germline, CDR1 is DFQATT and CDR2 is SNEGSKA (reference sequence). CDR3 nucleotides: TGCAGTGCTAGAGATGACAGGGGGGTCACAGATACGCAGTATTTT. Translated, it gives CSARDDRGVTDTQYF.

The J gene is TRBJ2-5, the V gene TRBV20-1; 8 bases are a match to TRBD2. CDR3 length equals 16 residues. V lost 0 bases and J lost 5; bases outside the gene matches: 11. CDR1 is DFQATT, CDR2 SNEGSKA, per germline (reference sequence). As DNA, the CDR3 is TGCAGTGCTAGAGATCTGCGGGAGGCCCGACCGGAGACCCAGTACTTC. This sequence encodes CSARDLREARPETQYF.

The genes are TRBV6-5 and TRBJ2-7, with D perhaps given as TRBD1 or TRBD2 (7 bases each). The CDR3 has 15 amino acids. Trimming pared 4 bases from V and 1 base from J, leaving 14 bases between. Germline-derived CDR1 and CDR2 are MNHEY and SVGAGI. CDR3 sequence (DNA): TGTGCCAGCAGTTTTCGACAGGGACTATCCTACGAGCAGTACTTC. As protein: CASSFRQGLSYEQYF.

The chain recombines TRBV27 with TRBJ2-1; D might be TRBD1 or TRBD2, each matching 5 bases. Deletions cut 2 bases from V and 7 bases from J, with 12 bases between. The CDR3 runs to 14 residues. In germline, CDR1 is MNHEY, CDR2 SMNVEV (reference sequence). The CDR3 loop reads CASSLGGFGNEQFF. The CDR3 DNA follows: TGTGCCAGCAGTTTAGGGGGTTTTGGTAATGAGCAGTTCTTC.

V and J are TRBV7-2 and TRBJ2-7; 11 bases are shared with TRBD2. The V segment lost 6 bases and the J segment 2 bases; nucleotides outside the gene matches: 6. The CDR3 spans 15 residues. Germline CDR1 SGHTA, CDR2 FQGNSA. The CDR3 is CASREPSGGTYEQYF. In DNA, the CDR3 is TGTGCCAGCAGGGAGCCTAGCGGGGGGACCTACGAGCAGTACTTC.

The J gene is TRBJ2-3, the V gene TRBV5-1; D is unresolved. CDR3 length: 16 residues. The V end was cut by 3 bases, the J end by 2 bases, with 16 bases between. Germline V gives CDR1 SGHRS, CDR2 YFSETQ. The CDR3 loop reads CASSSERLDFTDTQYF. For the CDR3, the DNA is TGCGCCAGCAGCTCTGAACGCCTGGATTTCACAGATACGCAGTATTTT. Combining the CDR3 with reference TRBV5-1 and TRBJ2-3 gives the whole variable domain KAGVTQTPRYLIKTRGQQVTLSCSPISGHRSVSWYQQTPGQGLQFLFEYFSETQRNKGNFPGRFSGRQFSNSRSEMNVSTLELGDSALYLCASSSERLDFTDTQYFGPGTRLTVL.

V gene TRBV5-6 combines with J gene TRBJ1-1, with D possibly matching TRBD1 (5 bases). Trimming removed 0 bases from V and 6 bases from J, with 9 bases in between. CDR3 length: 13 amino acids. Looked up from germline, CDR1 is SGHDT and CDR2 is YYEEEE. CDR3 nucleotide sequence: TGTGCCAGCAGCTTGGGGGGCGGCGCTGAAGCTTTCTTT. Its translation: CASSLGGGAEAFF. Drawing the rest from reference TRBV5-6 and TRBJ1-1, the complete variable domain is DAGVTQSPTHLIKTRGQQVTLRCSPKSGHDTVSWYQQALGQGPQFIFQYYEEEERQRGNFPDRFSGHQFPNYSSELNVNALLLGDSALYLCASSLGGGAEAFFGQGTRLTVV.

The table lists this clonotype with a count of one. V gene TRBV30 combines with J gene TRBJ1-5; a possible D gene is TRBD1 (5 bases). The CDR3 runs to 12 residues. Trimming stripped 2 bases from V and 11 bases from J, with 13 bases between. From germline, CDR1 is GTSNPN and CDR2 SVGIG (reference sequence). The CDR3 DNA sequence: TGTGCCTGGAGTCACACAGGTACGGCCCAGCATTTT. The encoded protein is CAWSHTGTAQHF.

The table lists this clonotype with a few counts. The chain joins TRBV30 to TRBJ2-7, with D uncertain. This CDR3 is built from 13 residues. V gave up 3 bases and J gave up 0 bases, with 9 bases separating them. Germline V gene data show CDR1 as GTSNPN and CDR2 as SVGIG (reference sequence). The CDR3 loop is CAWSAFVSYEQYF. CDR3 bases: TGTGCCTGGAGCGCTTTTGTCTCCTACGAGCAGTACTTC. Based on the CDR3 plus reference TRBV30 and TRBJ2-7, the full variable domain is SQTIHQWPATLVQPVGSPLSLECTVEGTSNPNLYWYRQAAGRGLQLLFYSVGIGQISSEVPQNLSASRPQDRQFILSSKKLLLSDSGFYLCAWSAFVSYEQYFGPGTRLTVT.

This clonotype appeared a single time. This chain joins TRBV12-3 or TRBV12-4 and TRBJ2-5; 10 bases align to TRBD2. This CDR3 region has 15 residues. With 6 bases clipped from V and 2 bases from J, the junction kept 6 bases outside the gene matches. The CDR3 is CASRSQREGQETQYF. The CDR3 coding sequence is TGTGCCAGCAGATCCCAGCGGGAGGGACAAGAGACCCAGTACTTC.

The chain employs TRBV6-2 or TRBV6-3 and TRBJ2-2; D perhaps matches TRBD2 (6 bases). Trimming left V 6 bases short and J 6 bases short, with 11 bases between. CDR3 length: 13 residues. Germline loops: CDR1 MNHEY, CDR2 SVGEGT. CDR3 DNA: TGTGCCAGCAGAGTGGGGGGTTCCGGGGAGCTGTTTTTT. It specifies CASRVGGSGELFF.